A selection of T cell receptor beta chains follows, all from one sample in a study of tumor T cells in aggressive B-cell lymphoma. Here immunoSEQ multiplex PCR was the method, and the copy in TCRdb shows in-frame clones only, minus some. Found here are about 2,300 clones, over 70% of them singletons; the top ten hold around 13%. Sequencing used tumor tissue. Receptor source: an adult with diffuse large B cell lymphoma. Each CDR3 is given with its conserved first and last residue. The order of the fields is CDR3 protein, V gene, J gene.

CDR3 protein: CASSAGFSNQPQHF; V gene: TRBV2; J gene: TRBJ1-5
CDR3 protein: CASSYLQGSWETQYF; V gene: TRBV6-5; J gene: TRBJ2-5
CDR3 protein: CASSLSLAMQETQYF; V gene: TRBV28; J gene: TRBJ2-5
CDR3 protein: CASSQDVQGSYNEQFF; V gene: TRBV4-2; J gene: TRBJ2-1
CDR3 protein: CASSIILRDRDGQPQHF; V gene: TRBV19; J gene: TRBJ1-5
CDR3 protein: CASSPLQQNSPLHF; V gene: TRBV18; J gene: TRBJ1-6
CDR3 protein: CSVQGAGELFF; V gene: TRBV20-1; J gene: TRBJ2-2
CDR3 protein: CASSTREGLTDTQYF; V gene: TRBV9; J gene: TRBJ2-3
CDR3 protein: CSVGKGVEQYF; V gene: TRBV29-1; J gene: TRBJ2-7
CDR3 protein: CASSLLDRVGETQYF; V gene: TRBV18; J gene: TRBJ2-5
CDR3 protein: CASSSLYNEQFF; V gene: TRBV28; J gene: TRBJ2-1
CDR3 protein: CAWSVETGRSPLHF; V gene: TRBV30; J gene: TRBJ1-6
CDR3 protein: CASSQVRSYEQYF; V gene: TRBV4-1; J gene: .
CDR3 protein: CASSRQQRYGGHYEQYF; V gene: TRBV27; J gene: TRBJ2-7
CDR3 protein: CASSAGTSRRLGLSYEQYF; V gene: TRBV19; J gene: TRBJ2-7
CDR3 protein: CATGGGYTGELFF; V gene: TRBV2; J gene: TRBJ2-2
CDR3 protein: CASSPGLAGISYEQYF; V gene: TRBV28; J gene: TRBJ2-7
CDR3 protein: CASSESIGRVYQPQHF; V gene: TRBV10-1; J gene: TRBJ1-5
CDR3 protein: CASSLKGISNYGYTF; V gene: TRBV7-9; J gene: TRBJ1-2
CDR3 protein: CASRRLNTGELFF; V gene: TRBV9; J gene: TRBJ2-2
CDR3 protein: CASAPTTGVIHEQFF; V gene: TRBV12-5; J gene: TRBJ2-1
CDR3 protein: CASSRTGLEETQYF; V gene: TRBV7-9; J gene: TRBJ2-5
CDR3 protein: CASLGVGTANTGELFF; V gene: TRBV2; J gene: TRBJ2-2
CDR3 protein: CASSEGWGVPGNTIYF; V gene: TRBV6-1; J gene: TRBJ1-3
CDR3 protein: CASSRLAAEEQYF; V gene: TRBV7-2; J gene: TRBJ2-7
CDR3 protein: CASSPGTGGGYGYTF; V gene: TRBV19; J gene: TRBJ1-2
CDR3 protein: CASSFLRRTNEKLFF; V gene: TRBV6-5; J gene: TRBJ1-4
CDR3 protein: CASSEAGGGNTQYF; V gene: TRBV6-1; J gene: TRBJ2-3
CDR3 protein: CASSSRLFSSGNNEQFF; V gene: TRBV11-2; J gene: TRBJ2-1
CDR3 protein: CAISEAQGTSTQYF; V gene: TRBV10-3; J gene: TRBJ2-3
CDR3 protein: CASGTINTEAFF; V gene: TRBV28; J gene: TRBJ1-1
CDR3 protein: CASSTRASGRETQYF; V gene: TRBV7-2; J gene: TRBJ2-5
CDR3 protein: CASSLTSGQPQHF; V gene: TRBV7-3; J gene: TRBJ1-5
CDR3 protein: CASSSGEHGGYTF; V gene: TRBV11-2; J gene: TRBJ1-2
CDR3 protein: CAWSGGLGVNEQFF; V gene: TRBV30; J gene: TRBJ2-1
CDR3 protein: CAWIRSGSRNEQFF; V gene: TRBV30; J gene: TRBJ2-1
CDR3 protein: CASSQASGDYNEQFF; V gene: TRBV4-2; J gene: TRBJ2-1
CDR3 protein: CASSLGQGTRGIVYEQYF; V gene: TRBV28; J gene: TRBJ2-7
CDR3 protein: CASSLRERGYEQYF; V gene: TRBV27; J gene: TRBJ2-7
CDR3 protein: CASSLGAQPGNEQFF; V gene: TRBV7-7; J gene: TRBJ2-1
CDR3 protein: CASSLPGQPAKNIQYF; V gene: TRBV19; J gene: TRBJ2-4